The present entry profiles one TCR beta chain with its context. Its antigen is unknown. Base qualities were left out, and no much larger clone turns up one base away. The record originates from a study of T cells after somatic rescue of genetic block (TCRdb year 2020). For context, the study as a whole: What the study looked at was long-term robustness, specifically in a T-cell system that came about through somatic rescue of a genetic block in T-cell development.

Library generation was performed with the immunoSEQ multiplex PCR assay. TCRdb took over this immuneACCESS table, retaining in-frame rearrangements with V and J assigned. Such tables are incomplete; in checked studies, under half of the missing clones stem from an unresolved V gene, and the remainder is unexplained. In all, the sample holds around 57,000 clones, and more than 90% of those were seen once. The ten largest make up approximately 0.07% of the sample. The sequenced sample was peripheral blood mononuclear cells (PBMCs). This receptor was identified in a child less than two years old.

The DNA sequence is given as TGCGCCAGCAGCCAAGGCATTAGCGCAATCACCGGGGAGCTGTTTTTT. Its amino acids are CASSQGISAITGELFF. The rearranged segments are TRBV4-1 and TRBJ2-2; a tentative D call is TRBD2 (5 bases match). V is cut by 1 base and J by 4 bases, and the space between the germline ends is 13 bases. Taken from cysteine to phenylalanine, the CDR3 has 16 residues. Of the read, only the CDR3 DNA is kept; its 48 bases are in frame from base 1. CDR1 MGHRA and CDR2 YSYEKL were looked up in the germline V gene.